This T cell receptor beta chain derives from a study of T cells after yellow fever vaccination. A single record per CDR3 protein comes from TCRdb applying MiXCR to the 5' RACE reads. Among some 170,000 distinct CDR3 sequences listed, about a tenth were seen once. A word on this clonotype: As yet, its antigen is unknown.

Trimming removed 7 bases at V and 0 bases at J, with 16 bases between. This CDR3 is 16 amino acids long. Germline loops: CDR1 MNHNY, CDR2 SVGAGI (reference sequence). The study's findings and limits: Faster peaking, at day 5 versus 15, marked a secondary response that was weaker.

The sequencing used CD8+ T cells sorted from PBMCs, collected 45 days after the yellow fever booster vaccination. The genes are TRBV6-6 and TRBJ1-3, with a weak D call TRBD1 (6 bases). This sequence was found in a man aged 18 to 29 who received the YFV17D yellow fever vaccine. The DNA of the CDR3 is TGTGCCAGCACCACCCAGGGGACTAGCTCTGGAAACACCATATATTTT. It specifies CASTTQGTSSGNTIYF.